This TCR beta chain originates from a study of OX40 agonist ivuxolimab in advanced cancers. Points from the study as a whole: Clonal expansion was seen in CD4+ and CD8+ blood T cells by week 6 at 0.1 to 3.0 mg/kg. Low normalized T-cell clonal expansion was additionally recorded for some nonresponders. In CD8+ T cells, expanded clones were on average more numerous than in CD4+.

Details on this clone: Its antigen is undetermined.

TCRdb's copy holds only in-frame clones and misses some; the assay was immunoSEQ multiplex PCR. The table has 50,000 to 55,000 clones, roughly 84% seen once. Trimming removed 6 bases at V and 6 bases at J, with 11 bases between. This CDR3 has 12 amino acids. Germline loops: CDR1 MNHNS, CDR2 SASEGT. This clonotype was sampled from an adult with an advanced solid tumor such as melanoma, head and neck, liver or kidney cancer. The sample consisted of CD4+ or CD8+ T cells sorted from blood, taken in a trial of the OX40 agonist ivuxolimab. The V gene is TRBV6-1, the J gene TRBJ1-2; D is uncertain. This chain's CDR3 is CASSGAGNGYTF. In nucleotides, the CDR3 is TGTGCCAGCAGCGGCGCGGGGAATGGCTACACCTTC.